Following are 14 T cell receptor beta chains from one sample sequenced in a study of blood T cells in healthy people across ages. The second PCR ran roughly 6 to 12 cycles with a sample-barcoded 5' primer and J-beta primers. Each CDR3 protein gets one entry after TCRdb re-called the 5' RACE reads with MiXCR. The repertoire holds 800,000 or so distinct CDR3 sequences, with around 62% as singletons. The sequencing sample was made of blood. The source of these receptors is a man aged 30 to 45 in good health.

This clonotype appeared a few times. The chain uses TRBV6-6 and TRBJ2-5; D possibly corresponds to TRBD1 (6 bases). V was pared by 6 bases and J by 4 bases, with 18 bases between. Germline V CDR1 and CDR2: MNHNY, SVGAGI (reference sequence). This CDR3 region has 15 residues. The CDR3 is CASSRLNRDVETQYF. The CDR3 coding sequence is TGTGCCAGCAGCCGCCTAAACAGGGATGTAGAGACCCAGTACTTC.

The chain links TRBV30 to TRBJ2-5; 10 positions agree with TRBD1. The DNA end is a closer match to TRBJ2-7, so the J assignment may be wrong. The V gene's germline CDR1 is GTSNPN and CDR2 SVGIG (reference sequence). The CDR3 sequence is 13 residues long. CDR3: CACTGTGAVEQYF. The CDR3 DNA reads as TGTGCCTGTACCGGGACAGGGGCGGTCGAGCAGTACTTC.

The chain couples TRBV9 to TRBJ2-7; possible D gene TRBD1, 6 bases. Germline CDR1 and CDR2: SGDLS and YYNGEE. This CDR3 has 14 amino acids. V lost 3 bases to trimming and J lost 3 bases, with 13 bases between them. CDR3 DNA: TGTGCCAGCAGCGGAGGGGGACACGACTACGAGCAGTACTTC. Translated: CASSGGGHDYEQYF.

The V gene is TRBV7-3, the J gene TRBJ2-3, with TRBD2 identical over 8 bases. Germline assignment: CDR1 SGHTA and CDR2 FQGTGA. The CDR3 extends over 16 amino acids. V lost 5 bases and J lost 2; bases outside the gene matches: 9. CDR3 sequence: CASSPGLAPTTDTQYF. The CDR3 nucleotides read TGTGCCAGCAGCCCCGGACTAGCCCCGACCACAGATACGCAGTATTTT.

On this clonotype: The junction departs from the called germline gene at one end, perhaps through a read error. The chain employs TRBV29-1 and TRBJ2-5, with TRBD1 matching over 8 bases. CDR1 and CDR2 from the germline V gene are SQVTM and ANQGSEA. The CDR3 extends over 17 amino acids. The CDR3 reads CSVDGGQGVLEGETQYF. CDR3 nucleotide sequence: TGCAGCGTTGATGGAGGACAGGGCGTCCTCGAAGGGGAGACCCAGTACTTT. Complete variable domain (other parts from reference TRBV29-1 and TRBJ2-5): SAVISQKPSRDICQRGTSLTIQCQVDSQVTMMFWYRQQPGQSLTLIATANQGSEATYESGFVIDKFPISRPNLTFSTLTVSNMSPEDSSIYLCSVDGGQGVLEGETQYFGPGTRLLVL.

The genes are TRBV12-3 or TRBV12-4 and TRBJ2-4; perhaps TRBD1 as D (6 bases). TRBJ2-7 explains the end of the DNA better; the J call may be wrong. The CDR3 has 16 amino acids. For the CDR3, the DNA is TGTGCCAGCAGTTTAACCGGGACACATATTGACTACGAGCAGTACTTC. Residues: CASSLTGTHIDYEQYF.

The gene calls are TRBV20-1 and TRBJ2-7; a weak D match, TRBD2 (5 bases). Trimming took off 4 bases at V and 0 bases at J, with 13 bases between the two ends. The CDR3 spans 14 residues. CDR1 and CDR2 from the germline V gene are DFQATT and SNEGSKA (reference sequence). DNA for the CDR3: TGCAGTGCTACACCACGGAGGAGCTCCTACGAGCAGTACTTC. Translation gives CSATPRRSSYEQYF.

The CDR3 DNA sequence: TGTGCCAGCAGTTACGAAAAGTACGAGCAGTACTTC. It yields the protein CASSYEKYEQYF. The rearrangement links TRBV6-2 or TRBV6-3 to TRBJ2-4, with D unclear. Judging by the DNA end, TRBJ2-7 fits better; the J call may be wrong. The CDR3 runs 12 residues. CDR1 and CDR2 from the germline V gene are MNHEY and SVGEGT.

The chain employs TRBV7-9 and TRBJ1-6; no definite D call. CDR1 SEHNR and CDR2 FQNEAQ come from the germline V gene (reference sequence). The CDR3 has 12 residues. V was trimmed by 2 bases and J by 8 bases, leaving 4 bases between them. The CDR3 region has the DNA TGTGCCAGCAGCTTAAAGGATTCACCCCTCCACTTT. Its protein product is CASSLKDSPLHF.

The J gene is TRBJ1-1, the V gene TRBV27, with 8 bases that match TRBD1. The V gene's germline CDR1 is MNHEY and CDR2 SMNVEV (reference sequence). V was pared by 3 bases and J by 4 bases, with 10 bases of the junction left unmatched. CDR3 size: 16 residues. The CDR3, as DNA: TGTGCCAGCAGTTTCAACAGGGGGTTTAGGTCCACTGAAGCTTTCTTT. Protein sequence: CASSFNRGFRSTEAFF.

The chain employs TRBV29-1 and TRBJ1-2; D unresolved. Looked up from germline, CDR1 is SQVTM and CDR2 is ANQGSEA. V lost 0 bases, J lost 4 bases, and 15 bases lay in between. The CDR3 sequence is 15 residues long. CDR3 coding DNA: TGCAGCGTTGAAGATAGGCAGGCCTCATTCTATGGCTACACCTTC. As protein: CSVEDRQASFYGYTF.

This sequence joins TRBV6-6 and TRBJ2-3; 10 positions match TRBD1. Trimming at V came to 6 bases and at J to 6 bases, leaving 6 bases not matched to a gene. The CDR3 totals 14 residues. Germline V gene sequence: CDR1 MNHNY, CDR2 SVGAGI (reference sequence). CDR3: CASSWGTGDDTQYF. The DNA of the CDR3 is TGTGCCAGCAGCTGGGGGACAGGGGACGATACGCAGTATTTT.

This chain joins TRBV29-1 and TRBJ2-1; 8 bases are shared with TRBD1. The V gene end was trimmed by 3 bases and the J gene end by 8 bases; junction bases not matched to a gene: 9. The CDR3 contains 14 residues. Germline assignment: CDR1 SQVTM and CDR2 ANQGSEA. CDR3 in DNA: TGCAGCGTTGACTTGGACAGGGCGATCGATGAGCAGTTCTTC. Translation gives CSVDLDRAIDEQFF.

This clonotype was recorded a few times. J is TRBJ2-3 and V is TRBV13; D is uncertain. Trimming stripped 0 bases from V and 7 bases from J, with 5 bases between. This CDR3 is 12 amino acids long. Germline V CDR1 and CDR2: PRHDT, FYEKMQ (reference sequence). The CDR3 DNA reads as TGTGCCAGCAGCTTAGGAGTAAATACGCAGTATTTT. Its protein product is CASSLGVNTQYF.